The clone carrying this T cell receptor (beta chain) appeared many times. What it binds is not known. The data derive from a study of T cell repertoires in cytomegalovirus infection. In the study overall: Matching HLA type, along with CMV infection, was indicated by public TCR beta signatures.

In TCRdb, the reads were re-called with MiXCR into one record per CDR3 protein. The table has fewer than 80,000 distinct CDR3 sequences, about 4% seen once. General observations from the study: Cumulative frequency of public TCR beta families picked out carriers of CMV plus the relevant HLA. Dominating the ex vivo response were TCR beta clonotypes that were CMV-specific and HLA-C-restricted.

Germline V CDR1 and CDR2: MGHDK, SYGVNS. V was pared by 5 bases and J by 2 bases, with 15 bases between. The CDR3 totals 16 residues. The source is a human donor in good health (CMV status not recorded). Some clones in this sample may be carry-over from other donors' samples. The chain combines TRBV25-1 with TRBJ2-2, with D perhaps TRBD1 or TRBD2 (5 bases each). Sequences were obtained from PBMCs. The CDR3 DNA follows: TGTGCCAGCAGTCTCCATCTCCGGGACAACACCGGGGAGCTGTTTTTT. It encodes CASSLHLRDNTGELFF.